The 10 T cell receptor beta chains below were found in one sample sequenced in a study of blood T cell repertoires in COVID-19. The repertoire was sequenced with immunoSEQ multiplex PCR; TCRdb's copy has only in-frame clones and lacks some. The repertoire holds roughly 94,000 clones, with around 84% as singletons. Sequenced: peripheral blood. Receptors were obtained from a man between 60 and 75 years old with acute or convalescent COVID-19.

The rearrangement joins TRBV28 to TRBJ2-7; 9 bases are shared with TRBD2. The junction had 13 bases not matched to a gene; V was cut back by 5 bases and J by 5 bases. Germline V gene sequence: CDR1 MDHEN, CDR2 SYDVKM. This CDR3 spans 16 amino acids. CDR3 loop: CASSLPGLAGRNEQYV. In nucleotides, the CDR3 is TGTGCCAGCAGTCTACCGGGACTAGCAGGTCGGAACGAGCAGTACGTC.

The chain couples TRBV19 to TRBJ1-1, with 9 bases lining up with TRBD1. The CDR3 contains 13 residues. Germline CDR1 is LNHDA and CDR2 is SQIVND (reference sequence). With 6 bases clipped from V and 3 bases from J, the junction kept 2 bases outside the gene matches. The CDR3 coding sequence is TGTGCCAGTAGGGGGACAGGGCACACTGAAGCTTTCTTT. Protein sequence: CASRGTGHTEAFF.

The chain employs TRBV6-6 and TRBJ1-2; weak D call: TRBD1 (5 bases). V was cut by 7 bases and J by 8 bases, with 17 bases left in between. Germline V gene data show CDR1 as MNHNY and CDR2 as SVGAGI (reference sequence). The CDR3 is 13 amino acids. The DNA of the CDR3 is TGTGCCAGCAAACCCGGCCAGGGTGACGGCTACACCTTC. As protein: CASKPGQGDGYTF.

The V gene is TRBV29-1, the J gene TRBJ2-5; possibly TRBD2 for D (6 bases). The CDR3 length is 15 residues. Germline V gives CDR1 SQVTM, CDR2 ANQGSEA. Trimming shortened V by 6 bases and J by 3 bases, and 20 bases separated the two germline ends. This chain's CDR3 is CSVKRPGLGEETQYF. The CDR3 nucleotides are TGCAGCGTAAAAAGGCCGGGACTGGGGGAAGAGACCCAGTACTTC. The variable domain in full, completed from reference TRBV29-1 and TRBJ2-5, reads SAVISQKPSRDICQRGTSLTIQCQVDSQVTMMFWYRQQPGQSLTLIATANQGSEATYESGFVIDKFPISRPNLTFSTLTVSNMSPEDSSIYLCSVKRPGLGEETQYFGPGTRLLVL.

This chain connects TRBV7-2 to TRBJ2-7; TRBD2 agrees at 12 bases. CDR1 and CDR2 (germline): SGHTA, FQGNSA. The CDR3 has 16 residues. V lost 0 bases, J lost 3 bases, and 3 bases stayed unmatched. The CDR3 DNA reads as TGTGCCAGCAGCTTAGCTCGACTAGCGGGGGACTACGAGCAGTACTTC. Residues: CASSLARLAGDYEQYF.

The chain is built from TRBV5-8 and TRBJ2-4; 8 bases map to TRBD1. CDR1 and CDR2 from the germline V gene are SGHTS and YDEGEE. The V and J ends lost 4 bases and 0 bases, in that order; junction bases with no gene match: 12. The CDR3 runs to 18 residues. The CDR3 region is CASSTWTGLLAAKNIQYF. Written as DNA, the CDR3 is TGTGCCAGCAGCACTTGGACAGGGTTGCTCGCAGCCAAAAACATTCAGTACTTC.

This rearrangement joins TRBV7-9 to TRBJ1-1; D remains ambiguous. The germline gives CDR1 SEHNR, CDR2 FQNEAQ (reference sequence). The ends were cut back, 5 bases at V and 3 bases at J, with 13 bases in the middle. The CDR3 totals 14 residues. CDR3 loop: CASSPHRVDTEAFF. For the CDR3, the DNA is TGTGCCAGCAGCCCTCACAGAGTGGACACTGAAGCTTTCTTT. Full variable domain (remainder filled in from reference TRBV7-9 and TRBJ1-1): DTGVSQNPRHKITKRGQNVTFRCDPISEHNRLYWYRQTLGQGPEFLTYFQNEAQLEKSRLLSDRFSAERPKGSFSTLEIQRTEQGDSAMYLCASSPHRVDTEAFFGQGTRLTVV.

The chain couples TRBV7-3 to TRBJ2-1; D perhaps matches TRBD2 (7 bases). CDR3 size: 17 residues. V shed 5 bases and J shed 9 bases, with 26 bases lying between them. CDR1 SGHTA and CDR2 FQGTGA come from the germline V gene. The CDR3 spells CASSPYAAGADPSEQFF. The CDR3 region has the DNA TGTGCCAGCAGCCCCTATGCGGCGGGGGCCGACCCCAGTGAGCAGTTCTTC. The full variable domain, its missing parts supplied by reference TRBV7-3 and TRBJ2-1, is GAGVSQTPSNKVTEKGKYVELRCDPISGHTALYWYRQSLGQGPEFLIYFQGTGAADDSGLPNDRFFAVRPEGSVSTLKIQRTERGDSAVYLCASSPYAAGADPSEQFFGPGTRLTVL.

The rearrangement uses TRBV10-3 and TRBJ2-1; 7 bases map to TRBD2. Losses at the gene ends were 3 bases for V and 10 bases for J; bases not matched to a gene: 15. The CDR3 runs 16 residues. The germline V gene encodes CDR1 ENHRY and CDR2 SYGVKD. CDR3 sequence reads: CAISEGDERGHPEQFF. CDR3 bases: TGTGCCATCAGTGAAGGTGACGAGCGGGGCCATCCGGAGCAGTTCTTC.

The V call is TRBV5-4, the J call TRBJ2-3; 8 nucleotides match TRBD2. The CDR3 extends over 15 amino acids. Germline V gene lookup returns CDR1 SGHNT and CDR2 YYREEE (reference sequence). With 5 bases clipped from V and 3 bases from J, the junction kept 8 bases outside the gene matches. CDR3 in amino acids: CASSYAGGGTDTQYF. The CDR3, as DNA: TGTGCCAGCAGTTATGCGGGGGGTGGGACAGATACGCAGTATTTT.